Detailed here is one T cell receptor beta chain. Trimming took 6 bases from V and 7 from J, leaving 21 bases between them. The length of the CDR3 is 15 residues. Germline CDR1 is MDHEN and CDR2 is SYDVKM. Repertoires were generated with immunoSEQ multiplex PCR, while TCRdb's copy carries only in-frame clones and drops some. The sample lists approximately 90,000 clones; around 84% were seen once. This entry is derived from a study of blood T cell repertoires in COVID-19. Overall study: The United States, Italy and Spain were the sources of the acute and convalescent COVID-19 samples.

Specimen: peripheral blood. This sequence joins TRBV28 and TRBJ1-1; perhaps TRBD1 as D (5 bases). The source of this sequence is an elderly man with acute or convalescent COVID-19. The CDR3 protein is CASSPGGWGSLEAFF. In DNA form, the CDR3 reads TGTGCCAGCAGCCCCGGGGGGTGGGGCTCTCTTGAAGCTTTCTTT. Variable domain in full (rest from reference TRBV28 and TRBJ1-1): DVKVTQSSRYLVKRTGEKVFLECVQDMDHENMFWYRQDPGLGLRLIYFSYDVKMKEKGDIPEGYSVSREKKERFSLILESASTNQTSMYLCASSPGGWGSLEAFFGQGTRLTVV.